These T cell receptor beta chains were read from a single sample in a study of cytomegalovirus exposure and HLA in healthy donors. Using immunoSEQ multiplex PCR, the repertoire was profiled, and TCRdb retains in-frame clones only, with some absent. The sample contains 100,000 to 150,000 clones, about 8.5% of which appear only once. Material for sequencing was PBMCs. The receptors here all came from a man aged 40-49 years in good health and CMV-seronegative. The CDR3 runs from the conserved cysteine through the conserved F or W. The order of the fields is clone size, D gene, J gene, V gene, CDR3 DNA, CDR3 protein. D genes are given only for firm matches. The size of a clone is reported for some rows only, either as once, few or many, or as a class for expanded clones.

clone size: -; D gene: -; J gene: TRBJ2-3; V gene: TRBV4-3; CDR3 DNA: TGCGCCAGCAGCCTCCGGGTCGTCACAGATACGCAGTATTTT; CDR3 protein: CASSLRVVTDTQYF
clone size: -; D gene: TRBD1; J gene: TRBJ2-1; V gene: TRBV6-5; CDR3 DNA: TGTGCCAGCAGATCCGGGACAGGGGGCGATGAGCAGTTCTTC; CDR3 protein: CASRSGTGGDEQFF
clone size: few; D gene: TRBD1; J gene: TRBJ1-2; V gene: TRBV7-2; CDR3 DNA: TGTGCCAGCAGCTTCCTCCGGGACAGGGGTAGCTACACCTTC; CDR3 protein: CASSFLRDRGSYTF
clone size: few; D gene: -; J gene: TRBJ1-3; V gene: TRBV7-2; CDR3 DNA: TGTGCCAGCAGCTTAGTTGGGACAAACTCTGGAAACACCATATATTTT; CDR3 protein: CASSLVGTNSGNTIYF
clone size: few; D gene: -; J gene: TRBJ1-6; V gene: TRBV10-3; CDR3 DNA: TGTGCCATCAGTGTGTCGACCCTTTCGGACAGCCTCAATTCACCCCTCCACTTT; CDR3 protein: CAISVSTLSDSLNSPLHF
clone size: -; D gene: TRBD1; J gene: TRBJ1-1; V gene: TRBV6-1; CDR3 DNA: TGTGCCAGCAGTGTGGGGACAGGGTTCACTGAAGCTTTCTTT; CDR3 protein: CASSVGTGFTEAFF
clone size: few; D gene: -; J gene: TRBJ1-6; V gene: TRBV2; CDR3 DNA: TGTGCCAGCAGTGTATTTGGAGGGGAGAATTCACCCCTCCACTTT; CDR3 protein: CASSVFGGENSPLHF
clone size: few; D gene: -; J gene: TRBJ1-5; V gene: TRBV6-5; CDR3 DNA: TGTGCCAGCAGGGGCGTTTATAGCAATCAGCCCCAGCATTTT; CDR3 protein: CASRGVYSNQPQHF
clone size: -; D gene: -; J gene: TRBJ1-2; V gene: TRBV5-4; CDR3 DNA: TGTGCCAGCAGCTTGGCCGCTGGGCAGGGTGATGGCTACACCTTC; CDR3 protein: CASSLAAGQGDGYTF
clone size: -; D gene: -; J gene: TRBJ2-1; V gene: TRBV11-2; CDR3 DNA: TGTGCCAGCAGCTTACAAGGACAATACAATGAGCAGTTCTTC; CDR3 protein: CASSLQGQYNEQFF
clone size: -; D gene: -; J gene: TRBJ2-1; V gene: TRBV19; CDR3 DNA: TGTGCCAGTAGTTTAGACTCTAGCTCCTACAATGAGCAGTTCTTC; CDR3 protein: CASSLDSSSYNEQFF
clone size: -; D gene: -; J gene: TRBJ1-3; V gene: TRBV4-1; CDR3 DNA: TGCGCCAGCAGCCAAGTAGCTGGAAACACCATATATTTT; CDR3 protein: CASSQVAGNTIYF
clone size: few; D gene: TRBD2; J gene: TRBJ2-5; V gene: TRBV2; CDR3 DNA: TGTGCCAGCAAGCCTAGCGGGGTGGGTAAGGGCGAGACCCAGTACTTC; CDR3 protein: CASKPSGVGKGETQYF
clone size: few; D gene: -; J gene: TRBJ1-3; V gene: TRBV5-1; CDR3 DNA: TGCGCCAGCAGCCCGACAGTTGGAAACACCATATATTTT; CDR3 protein: CASSPTVGNTIYF
clone size: few; D gene: -; J gene: TRBJ1-2; V gene: TRBV11-3; CDR3 DNA: TGTGCCAGCAGCTTAGAGCGTCTCGTCCGTGGCTACACCTTC; CDR3 protein: CASSLERLVRGYTF
clone size: once; D gene: -; J gene: TRBJ2-7; V gene: TRBV2; CDR3 DNA: TGTGCCAGCAGTGAGCTACGGTCCTACGAGCAGTACTTC; CDR3 protein: CASSELRSYEQYF
clone size: few; D gene: -; J gene: TRBJ2-5; V gene: TRBV15; CDR3 DNA: TGTGCCACCAGCAAACTCGGGAACTTCAATCAAGAGACCCAGTACTTC; CDR3 protein: CATSKLGNFNQETQYF
clone size: -; D gene: -; J gene: TRBJ2-7; V gene: TRBV27; CDR3 DNA: TGTGCCAGCAGTTTAGCAGGGCTCTCCTACGAGCAGTACTTC; CDR3 protein: CASSLAGLSYEQYF
clone size: medium-sized; D gene: -; J gene: TRBJ2-5; V gene: TRBV4-3; CDR3 DNA: TGCGCCAGCAGCCAAGATAAGGGGTGGGAGACCCAGTACTTC; CDR3 protein: CASSQDKGWETQYF
clone size: few; D gene: -; J gene: TRBJ2-1; V gene: TRBV27; CDR3 DNA: TGTGCCAGCAGTTTCGGTAAGGCTAGTCGTGAGAATGAGCAGTTCTTC; CDR3 protein: CASSFGKASRENEQFF
clone size: -; D gene: TRBD1; J gene: TRBJ1-1; V gene: TRBV2; CDR3 DNA: TGTGCCAGCAGTGAACTGGCAGGGGGCGTCTCTGAAGCTTTCTTT; CDR3 protein: CASSELAGGVSEAFF
clone size: -; D gene: TRBD1; J gene: TRBJ2-1; V gene: TRBV9; CDR3 DNA: TGTGCCAGCAGCGCCGGGACAGGGGTAATCTATGAGCAGTTCTTC; CDR3 protein: CASSAGTGVIYEQFF
clone size: few; D gene: -; J gene: TRBJ2-4; V gene: TRBV28; CDR3 DNA: TGTGCCAGCGGTGGACTTCCGGGACAATCCGCCAAAAACATTCAGTACTTC; CDR3 protein: CASGGLPGQSAKNIQYF
clone size: -; D gene: TRBD1; J gene: TRBJ1-2; V gene: TRBV30; CDR3 DNA: TGTGCCTGGAGGGGACAGGGGGCGCCGGGCTACACCTTC; CDR3 protein: CAWRGQGAPGYTF
clone size: -; D gene: -; J gene: TRBJ1-5; V gene: TRBV6-4; CDR3 DNA: TGTGCCAGCAGTGACTCTCCGGGTAATCAGCCCCAGCATTTT; CDR3 protein: CASSDSPGNQPQHF
clone size: -; D gene: TRBD1; J gene: TRBJ2-7; V gene: TRBV7-9; CDR3 DNA: TGTGCCAGCAGCGGCCCGGGACAGGCCCCCTACGAGCAGTACTTC; CDR3 protein: CASSGPGQAPYEQYF
clone size: few; D gene: -; J gene: TRBJ2-2; V gene: TRBV6-1; CDR3 DNA: TGTGCCAGCAGTGCGGTTGACACCGGGGAGCTGTTTTTT; CDR3 protein: CASSAVDTGELFF
clone size: -; D gene: -; J gene: TRBJ2-7; V gene: TRBV7-2; CDR3 DNA: TGTGCCAGCAGCTTAGCGGCAGACTACGAGCAGTACTTC; CDR3 protein: CASSLAADYEQYF
clone size: -; D gene: -; J gene: TRBJ1-1; V gene: TRBV2; CDR3 DNA: TGTGCCAGCTGGGGAGTTGTCACTGAAGCTTTCTTT; CDR3 protein: CASWGVVTEAFF
clone size: -; D gene: -; J gene: TRBJ1-1; V gene: TRBV4-1; CDR3 DNA: TGCGCCAGCAGCCTTGGGACACTGAACACTGAAGCTTTCTTT; CDR3 protein: CASSLGTLNTEAFF
clone size: -; D gene: TRBD1; J gene: TRBJ1-6; V gene: TRBV5-6; CDR3 DNA: TGTGCCAGCAGATCCGGGACAGTTAATTCACCCCTCCACTTT; CDR3 protein: CASRSGTVNSPLHF
clone size: few; D gene: TRBD1; J gene: TRBJ1-2; V gene: TRBV28; CDR3 DNA: TGTGCCAGCAGTTTACCTCTTCGGACAGGAGGGAAGGGCTACACCTTC; CDR3 protein: CASSLPLRTGGKGYTF
clone size: few; D gene: -; J gene: TRBJ1-1; V gene: TRBV15; CDR3 DNA: TGTGCCACCAGCCCCCAGGTTGGGACTGAAGCTTTCTTT; CDR3 protein: CATSPQVGTEAFF
clone size: -; D gene: -; J gene: TRBJ2-2; V gene: TRBV9; CDR3 DNA: TGTGCCAGCAGCGCCCATCCGACAGGGAACACCGGGGAGCTGTTTTTT; CDR3 protein: CASSAHPTGNTGELFF
clone size: -; D gene: TRBD2; J gene: TRBJ2-7; V gene: TRBV9; CDR3 DNA: TGTGCCAGCAGCGTAGCTTTGACTAGCGACGAGCAGTACTTC; CDR3 protein: CASSVALTSDEQYF
clone size: -; D gene: -; J gene: TRBJ1-2; V gene: TRBV14; CDR3 DNA: TGTGCCAGCAGCCACTCCACGACGGGATTGCTGCGAACTTACACCTTC; CDR3 protein: CASSHSTTGLLRTYTF
clone size: -; D gene: -; J gene: TRBJ2-4; V gene: TRBV28; CDR3 DNA: TGTGCCAGCAGTTTCAAGCTAGCCAAAAACATTCAGTACTTC; CDR3 protein: CASSFKLAKNIQYF
clone size: -; D gene: TRBD1; J gene: TRBJ2-7; V gene: TRBV30; CDR3 DNA: TGTGCCTGCGCGACAGGGTATCCCTACGAGCAGTACTTC; CDR3 protein: CACATGYPYEQYF
clone size: few; D gene: TRBD2; J gene: TRBJ2-7; V gene: TRBV6-6; CDR3 DNA: TGTGCCAGCAGTTACATAGCGGGGGTGGTGGACGAGCAGTACTTC; CDR3 protein: CASSYIAGVVDEQYF
clone size: -; D gene: -; J gene: TRBJ2-1; V gene: TRBV6-5; CDR3 DNA: TGTGCCAGCAGCATCGGACAGCCTCTTTACAATGAGCAGTTCTTC; CDR3 protein: CASSIGQPLYNEQFF
clone size: many; D gene: -; J gene: TRBJ1-4; V gene: TRBV6-1; CDR3 DNA: TGTGCCAGCAGCCTGGACATTCTGGAAAAACTGTTTTTT; CDR3 protein: CASSLDILEKLFF
clone size: few; D gene: TRBD2; J gene: TRBJ2-5; V gene: TRBV5-6; CDR3 DNA: TGTGCCAGCAGCTTGGAGGGACTAGCGGGGGGCGCTCAAGAGACCCAGTACTTC; CDR3 protein: CASSLEGLAGGAQETQYF
clone size: -; D gene: TRBD1; J gene: TRBJ2-7; V gene: TRBV6-1; CDR3 DNA: TGTGCCAGCAGTGAAACAGGGGGCATATACGAGCAGTACTTC; CDR3 protein: CASSETGGIYEQYF
clone size: few; D gene: TRBD2; J gene: TRBJ2-7; V gene: TRBV5-6; CDR3 DNA: TGTGCCAGCAGCTTGAGCGGGGGGCTGTTTCGGGAGCAGTACTTC; CDR3 protein: CASSLSGGLFREQYF
clone size: few; D gene: -; J gene: TRBJ2-2; V gene: TRBV19; CDR3 DNA: TGTGCCAGTAGTACCCCAGGGTTGCCTCTAGACGAGCTGTTTTTT; CDR3 protein: CASSTPGLPLDELFF
clone size: few; D gene: -; J gene: TRBJ2-5; V gene: TRBV27; CDR3 DNA: TGTGCCAGCAGCTCCGGCCTAACGGAGCAGTACTTC; CDR3 protein: CASSSGLTEQYF
clone size: -; D gene: TRBD1; J gene: TRBJ1-3; V gene: TRBV14; CDR3 DNA: TGTGCCAGCAGCTCACAGGGGTTCTCTGGAAACACCATATATTTT; CDR3 protein: CASSSQGFSGNTIYF
clone size: few; D gene: TRBD2; J gene: TRBJ2-2; V gene: TRBV11-3; CDR3 DNA: TGTGCCAGCAGCTCGGGACTAGTCGGGGCCGGGGAGCTGTTTTTT; CDR3 protein: CASSSGLVGAGELFF
clone size: few; D gene: -; J gene: TRBJ1-2; V gene: TRBV13; CDR3 DNA: TGTGCCAGCAGCCCTCAGGGGAATAACTATGGCTACACCTTC; CDR3 protein: CASSPQGNNYGYTF
clone size: few; D gene: -; J gene: TRBJ1-4; V gene: TRBV10-3; CDR3 DNA: TGTGCCATCAGAGAGACAGCAACTAATGAAAAACTGTTTTTT; CDR3 protein: CAIRETATNEKLFF
clone size: few; D gene: -; J gene: TRBJ1-4; V gene: TRBV5-7; CDR3 DNA: TGTGCCAGCAGCACTGGAGGTAAGGGCGAAAAACTGTTTTTT; CDR3 protein: CASSTGGKGEKLFF
clone size: -; D gene: -; J gene: TRBJ2-7; V gene: TRBV29-1; CDR3 DNA: TGCAGCGTTGGTCAGGGGTCGAGCTCCTACGAGCAGTACTTC; CDR3 protein: CSVGQGSSSYEQYF
clone size: -; D gene: TRBD1; J gene: TRBJ2-5; V gene: TRBV19; CDR3 DNA: TGTGCCAGTAGTACGGGACAGGGGGAGACCCAGTACTTC; CDR3 protein: CASSTGQGETQYF
clone size: -; D gene: TRBD1; J gene: TRBJ1-2; V gene: TRBV19; CDR3 DNA: TGTGCCAGTAGTGGGACAGACTATGGCTACACCTTC; CDR3 protein: CASSGTDYGYTF
clone size: -; D gene: TRBD1; J gene: TRBJ2-1; V gene: TRBV2; CDR3 DNA: TGTGCCAGCAGGCCCCGGGACAGCTCCTACAATGAGCAGTTCTTC; CDR3 protein: CASRPRDSSYNEQFF
clone size: few; D gene: TRBD1; J gene: TRBJ1-5; V gene: TRBV15; CDR3 DNA: TGTGCCACCAGCAGAGTGGGGACAGTGGATCAGCCCCAGCATTTT; CDR3 protein: CATSRVGTVDQPQHF
clone size: few; D gene: TRBD1; J gene: TRBJ1-2; V gene: TRBV5-6; CDR3 DNA: TGTGCCAGCAGCCCAAGACAGGGTAAGACCTATGGCTACACCTTC; CDR3 protein: CASSPRQGKTYGYTF
clone size: -; D gene: TRBD2; J gene: TRBJ2-7; V gene: TRBV19; CDR3 DNA: TGTGCCAGTAGTAACAACCTAGCGGGGGATACCGCGAGGGAGCAGTACTTC; CDR3 protein: CASSNNLAGDTAREQYF
clone size: -; D gene: -; J gene: TRBJ2-6; V gene: TRBV6-6; CDR3 DNA: TGTGCCGCCACTCCCCCTGGGGCCAACGTCCTGACTTTC; CDR3 protein: CAATPPGANVLTF